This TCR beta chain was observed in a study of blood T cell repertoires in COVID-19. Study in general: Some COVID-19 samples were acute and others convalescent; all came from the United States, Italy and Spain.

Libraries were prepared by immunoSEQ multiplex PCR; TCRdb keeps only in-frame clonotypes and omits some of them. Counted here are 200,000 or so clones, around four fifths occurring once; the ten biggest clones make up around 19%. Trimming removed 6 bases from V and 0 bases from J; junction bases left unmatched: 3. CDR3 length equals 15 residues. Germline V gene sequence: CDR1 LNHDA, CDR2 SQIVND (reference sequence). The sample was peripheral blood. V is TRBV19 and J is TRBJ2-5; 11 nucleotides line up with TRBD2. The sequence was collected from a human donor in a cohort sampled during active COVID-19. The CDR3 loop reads CASRRLAGNQETQYF. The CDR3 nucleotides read TGTGCCAGTAGAAGACTAGCGGGAAACCAAGAGACCCAGTACTTC.